Listed here is a single T cell receptor (beta chain). Its antigen is as yet unknown. For the second PCR, which ran for about 6 to 11 cycles, a sample-barcoded 5' primer and a J-beta primer mix were used. MiXCR, run by TCRdb on the 5' RACE reads, gives a single entry per CDR3 protein. The sample records more than 1 million distinct CDR3 sequences, 40% to 45% being singletons. These data are taken from a study of blood T cells in healthy people across ages. General study findings and limits: Using unsorted PBMCs precluded a conclusive naive versus antigen-experienced comparison. Higher diversity and more naive CD4+ cells were features of long-lived donors, compared to aged donors.

The sequence came from a woman in her sixties or seventies in good health. The specimen was blood.

CDR3 sequence reads: CASSPEGSGANVLTF. The CDR3 DNA follows: TGTGCCAGCAGCCCTGAGGGCTCTGGGGCCAACGTCCTGACTTTC. The V call is TRBV11-2, the J call TRBJ2-6; D might be TRBD2 (5 bases). The CDR3 is made up of 15 amino acids. V was trimmed by 5 bases and J by 0 bases, leaving 8 bases between them. The germline gives CDR1 SGHAT, CDR2 FQNNGV.